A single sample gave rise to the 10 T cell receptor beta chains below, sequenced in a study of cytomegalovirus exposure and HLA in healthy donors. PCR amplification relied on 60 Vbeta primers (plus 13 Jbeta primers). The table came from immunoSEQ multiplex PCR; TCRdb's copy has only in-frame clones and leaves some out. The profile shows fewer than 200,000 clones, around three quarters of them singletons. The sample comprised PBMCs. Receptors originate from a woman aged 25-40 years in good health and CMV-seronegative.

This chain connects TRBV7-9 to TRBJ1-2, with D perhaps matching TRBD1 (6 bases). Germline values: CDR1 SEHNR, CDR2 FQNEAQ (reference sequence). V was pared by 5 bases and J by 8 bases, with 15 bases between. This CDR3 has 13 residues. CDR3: CASSGRGDEGYTF. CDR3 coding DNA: TGTGCCAGCAGCGGGAGGGGGGATGAGGGCTACACCTTC. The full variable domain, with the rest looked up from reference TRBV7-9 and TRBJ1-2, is DTGVSQNPRHKITKRGQNVTFRCDPISEHNRLYWYRQTLGQGPEFLTYFQNEAQLEKSRLLSDRFSAERPKGSFSTLEIQRTEQGDSAMYLCASSGRGDEGYTFGSGTRLTVV.

The CDR3 region is CASSLGGNEKLFF. The CDR3 DNA is TGTGCCAGCAGCTTAGGCGGTAATGAAAAACTGTTTTTT. The chain links TRBV13 to TRBJ1-4; D is unclear. Germline V gene sequence: CDR1 PRHDT, CDR2 FYEKMQ (reference sequence). This CDR3 region has 13 residues. The V end was cut by 0 bases, the J end by 4 bases, with 3 bases between.

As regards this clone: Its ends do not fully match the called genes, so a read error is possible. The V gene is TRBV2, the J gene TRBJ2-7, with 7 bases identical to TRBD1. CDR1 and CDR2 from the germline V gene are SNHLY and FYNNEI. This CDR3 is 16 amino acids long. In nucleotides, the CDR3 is TGTGCCAGCAGGGAAGGGATGACAGGGTACTCCTACGAGCAGTACTTC. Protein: CASREGMTGYSYEQYF.

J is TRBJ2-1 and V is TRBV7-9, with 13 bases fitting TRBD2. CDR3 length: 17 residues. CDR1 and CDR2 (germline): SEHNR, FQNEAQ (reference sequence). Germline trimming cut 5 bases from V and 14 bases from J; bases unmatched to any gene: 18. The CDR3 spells CASSPLSGRTSGSREFF. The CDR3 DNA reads TGTGCCAGCAGCCCACTATCGGGGCGGACTAGCGGGAGTAGGGAGTTCTTC.

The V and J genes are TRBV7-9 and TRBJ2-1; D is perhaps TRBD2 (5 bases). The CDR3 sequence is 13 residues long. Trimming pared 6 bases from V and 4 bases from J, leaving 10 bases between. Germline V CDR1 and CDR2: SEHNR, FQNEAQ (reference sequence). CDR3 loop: CASRQLGYNEQFF. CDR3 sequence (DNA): TGTGCCAGCAGACAACTAGGGTACAATGAGCAGTTCTTC.

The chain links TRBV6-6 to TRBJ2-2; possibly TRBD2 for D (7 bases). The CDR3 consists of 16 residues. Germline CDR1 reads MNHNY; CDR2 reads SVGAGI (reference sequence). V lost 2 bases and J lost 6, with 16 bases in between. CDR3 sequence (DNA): TGTGCCAGCAGTTACGTTGATCCGGGGGGCGCCGGGGAGCTGTTTTTT. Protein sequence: CASSYVDPGGAGELFF.

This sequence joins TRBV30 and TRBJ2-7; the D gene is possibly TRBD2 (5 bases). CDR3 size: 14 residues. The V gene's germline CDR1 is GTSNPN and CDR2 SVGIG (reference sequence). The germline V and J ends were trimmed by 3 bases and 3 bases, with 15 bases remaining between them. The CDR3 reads CAWRPAAGHYEQYF. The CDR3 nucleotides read TGTGCCTGGAGGCCAGCGGCGGGCCACTACGAGCAGTACTTC. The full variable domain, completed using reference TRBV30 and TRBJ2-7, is SQTIHQWPATLVQPVGSPLSLECTVEGTSNPNLYWYRQAAGRGLQLLFYSVGIGQISSEVPQNLSASRPQDRQFILSSKKLLLSDSGFYLCAWRPAAGHYEQYFGPGTRLTVT.

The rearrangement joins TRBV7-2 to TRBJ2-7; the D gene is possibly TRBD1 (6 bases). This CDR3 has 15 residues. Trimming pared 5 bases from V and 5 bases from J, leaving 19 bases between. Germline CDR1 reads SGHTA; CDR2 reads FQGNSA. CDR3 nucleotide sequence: TGTGCCAGCAGCAGGGCCGAGGGGGTCCGCAACGAGCAGTACTTC. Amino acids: CASSRAEGVRNEQYF.

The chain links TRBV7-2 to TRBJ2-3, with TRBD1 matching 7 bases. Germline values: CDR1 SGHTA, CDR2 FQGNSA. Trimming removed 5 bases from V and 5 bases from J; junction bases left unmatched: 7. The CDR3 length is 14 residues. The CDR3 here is CASSRRHRGDTQYF. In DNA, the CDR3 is TGTGCCAGCAGCCGGCGGCACAGGGGAGATACGCAGTATTTT.

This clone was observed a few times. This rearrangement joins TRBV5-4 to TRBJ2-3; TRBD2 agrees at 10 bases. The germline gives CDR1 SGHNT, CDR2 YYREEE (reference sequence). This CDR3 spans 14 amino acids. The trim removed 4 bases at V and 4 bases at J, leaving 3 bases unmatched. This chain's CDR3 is CASSQRGGADTQYF. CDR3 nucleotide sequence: TGTGCCAGCAGCCAGCGGGGGGGGGCAGATACGCAGTATTTT.